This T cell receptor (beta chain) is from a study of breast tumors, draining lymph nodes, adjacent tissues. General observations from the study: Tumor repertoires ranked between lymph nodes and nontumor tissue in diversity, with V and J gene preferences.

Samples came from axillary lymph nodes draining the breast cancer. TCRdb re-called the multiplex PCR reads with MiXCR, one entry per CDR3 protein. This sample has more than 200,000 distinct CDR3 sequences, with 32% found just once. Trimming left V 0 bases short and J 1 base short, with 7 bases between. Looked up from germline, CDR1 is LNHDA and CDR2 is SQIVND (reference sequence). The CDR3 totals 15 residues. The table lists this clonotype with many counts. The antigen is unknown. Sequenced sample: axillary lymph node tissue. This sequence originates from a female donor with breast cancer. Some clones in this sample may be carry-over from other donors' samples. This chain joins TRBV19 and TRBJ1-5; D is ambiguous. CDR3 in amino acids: CASSIDSTSNQPQHF. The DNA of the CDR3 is TGTGCCAGTAGTATAGATAGTACCAGCAATCAGCCCCAGCATTTT.